A selection of T cell receptor beta chains follows, all from one sample in a study of CD8 T cells in Susac syndrome. Each CDR3 protein gets one entry after TCRdb re-called the immunoSEQ multiplex PCR reads with MiXCR. The sample lists about 250,000 distinct CDR3 sequences, 93% occurring once. Material: CD4+ T cells from PBMCs. Every receptor here comes from a human donor with multiple sclerosis. The CDR3 runs from the conserved cysteine through the conserved F or W. D genes are given only for firm matches. Some rows have no size entry. The others give once, few or many, or a class for an expanded clone.

.	TRBV20-1	.	TRBJ1-5	TGCAGTGCTAGTACGACAGTGGGCTCGCCCCAGCATTTT	CSASTTVGSPQHF
.	TRBV7-2	.	TRBJ1-4	TGTGCCAGCAGCTCAGGCCCGCTCGCCAGCGAAAAACTGTTTTTT	CASSSGPLASEKLFF
TRBD1	TRBV28	.	TRBJ2-1	TGTGCCAGCATATCTTCAGGGGGATATCACAATGAGCAGTTCTTC	CASISSGGYHNEQFF
TRBD2	TRBV5-1	.	TRBJ2-7	TGCGCCAGCAGCTTGGTAGCGGGGGGAACCTACGAGCAGTACTTC	CASSLVAGGTYEQYF
.	TRBV5-4	once	TRBJ2-7	TGTGCCAGCAGCTTGGAAGTGGGGCATAGGGAGCAGTACTTC	CASSLEVGHREQYF
TRBD1	TRBV5-6	.	TRBJ2-5	TGTGCCAGCAGCCCGACAGGGACGGAGACCCAGTACTTC	CASSPTGTETQYF
.	TRBV27	.	TRBJ1-5	TGTGCCAGCAGTTTAAAAGGCAGGGAATCTAGCAATCAGCCCCAGCATTTT	CASSLKGRESSNQPQHF
.	TRBV25-1	.	TRBJ2-3	TGTGCCAGCAGTGAATATGGGGCTAGTAGAGATACGCAGTATTTT	CASSEYGASRDTQYF
.	TRBV28	.	TRBJ1-2	TGTGCCACAGAAGACAGCCTGGGGTATGGCTACACCTTC	CATEDSLGYGYTF
.	TRBV25-1	.	TRBJ1-4	TGTGCCAGCAGTGATTGGACGGAAGATAATGAAAAACTGTTTTTT	CASSDWTEDNEKLFF
TRBD1	TRBV20-1	.	TRBJ1-2	TGCAGTGCTAGAGATCCGGGACAGCCTGGAGGTGGCTACACCTTC	CSARDPGQPGGGYTF
.	TRBV29-1	once	TRBJ2-2	TGCAGCGTTAAGGGCACCGGGGAGCTGTTTTTT	CSVKGTGELFF
.	TRBV6-5	.	TRBJ1-2	TGTGCCAGCAGTTACTCCCATGGGGGGACGGCGGCGAGTGGCTACACCTTC	CASSYSHGGTAASGYTF
.	TRBV6-2/TRBV6-3	.	TRBJ2-1	TGTGCCAGCAGGAACCTGGGGGAGCAGTTCTTC	CASRNLGEQFF
TRBD2	TRBV7-9	.	TRBJ2-5	TGTGCCAGCAGCTTAGGGCGGGAGGAGGAGACCCAGTACTTC	CASSLGREEETQYF
.	TRBV5-5	.	TRBJ2-5	TGTGCCAGCAGCGCAACAGGATTCCAAGAGACCCAGTACTTC	CASSATGFQETQYF
.	TRBV18	.	TRBJ1-1	TGTGCCAGCTCATCAAGACCGGCCCAGGAAGCTTTCTTT	CASSSRPAQEAFF
TRBD1	TRBV27	.	TRBJ1-1	TGTGCCAGCAGCGTACAGGGGGCGCTTGTGAACACTGAAGCTTTCTTT	CASSVQGALVNTEAFF
TRBD2	TRBV3-1	.	TRBJ2-3	TGTGCCAGCAGCCACTATAGCGGGAGGGCCGGAGATACGCAGTATTTT	CASSHYSGRAGDTQYF
TRBD2	TRBV14	.	TRBJ2-5	TGTGCCAGCAGCCACTTGACTAGCGGGCCGACCCAGTACTTC	CASSHLTSGPTQYF
.	TRBV7-3	.	TRBJ2-6	TGTGCCAGCAGCCCCCGACTTGCTGGGGCCAACGTCCTGACTTTC	CASSPRLAGANVLTF
.	TRBV5-1	.	TRBJ2-7	TGCGCCAGCAGCCTGGACGGGGGCCAGGACGAGCAGTACTTC	CASSLDGGQDEQYF
.	TRBV20-1	.	TRBJ1-1	TGCAGTGCTAGAGACCAGGGGCCGAACACTGAAGCTTTCTTT	CSARDQGPNTEAFF
TRBD2	TRBV18	.	TRBJ2-3	TGTGCCAGCTCAAGACTAGCGGGAGGGCCCAGCACAGATACGCAGTATTTT	CASSRLAGGPSTDTQYF
TRBD2	TRBV4-1	once	TRBJ2-2	TGCGCCAGCAGCCAACCATGGGGGGGACTAGCGACCACCGGGGAGCTGTTTTTT	CASSQPWGGLATTGELFF
.	TRBV11-2	.	TRBJ1-4	TGTGCCAGCAGCTTATGGTCGGGACCCACAACTAATGAAAAACTGTTTTTT	CASSLWSGPTTNEKLFF
.	TRBV29-1	.	TRBJ1-1	TGCAGCACCCGGGGGGCGAATGAAGCTTTCTTT	CSTRGANEAFF
.	TRBV23-1	once	TRBJ2-3	TGCGCCAGCACCACACCGGATACGCAGTATTTT	CASTTPDTQYF
TRBD1	TRBV20-1	.	TRBJ1-1	TGCAGTGCTAGGCGGGACAGAGGAATGAACACTGAAGCTTTCTTT	CSARRDRGMNTEAFF
TRBD1	TRBV24-1	.	TRBJ2-5	TGTGCCACCAGTGATAGTCCGGGACAGGGGGGACGGACCCAGTACTTC	CATSDSPGQGGRTQYF
.	TRBV2	.	TRBJ1-2	TGTGCCAGCAGCTCGCTGGACTGGGCCAACTATGGCTACACCTTC	CASSSLDWANYGYTF
TRBD1	TRBV7-9	.	TRBJ1-2	TGTGCCAGCGACGGGGGGGGGCCCCGACAGGGAGACAATGGCTACACCTTC	CASDGGGPRQGDNGYTF
.	TRBV7-9	.	TRBJ1-4	TGTGCCAGCCTTCCCGGAACGAGCGGGCAGAATGAAAAACTGTTTTTT	CASLPGTSGQNEKLFF
.	TRBV28	.	TRBJ2-5	TGTGCCAGCATGGGGTTTCGAGAGACCCAGTACTTC	CASMGFRETQYF
.	TRBV7-9	.	TRBJ2-1	TGTGCCAGCAGCTTAGAAGGCCGGGGCGAGCAGTTCTTC	CASSLEGRGEQFF
.	TRBV27	.	TRBJ2-2	TGTGCCAGCAGTTTACCCCGATGGGGCCCAGACACCGGGGAGCTGTTTTTT	CASSLPRWGPDTGELFF
.	TRBV2	.	TRBJ1-5	TGTGCCAGCAGTTCGGACGGGGTCGGAAGACAGCCCCAGCATTTT	CASSSDGVGRQPQHF
.	TRBV12-3/TRBV12-4	.	TRBJ1-5	TGTGCCAGCAGGGAGAGGGGAAGGCGCAATCAGCCCCAGCATTTT	CASRERGRRNQPQHF
.	TRBV19	.	TRBJ1-2	TGTGCCAGTAGTCCTTGGACAGATAACTATGGCTACACCTTC	CASSPWTDNYGYTF
TRBD1	TRBV12-3/TRBV12-4	.	TRBJ2-1	TGTGCCAGCAGCCCAGAAGACAGGGTGTTCTTC	CASSPEDRVFF
.	TRBV28	.	TRBJ1-2	TGTGCCAGCAGTAAGACAGCTGCCTATGGCTACACCTTC	CASSKTAAYGYTF
.	TRBV7-9	.	TRBJ1-1	TGTGCCAGCAGCTTATTAGGGTTTGGGAACACTGAAGCTTTCTTT	CASSLLGFGNTEAFF
TRBD1	TRBV6-6	.	TRBJ2-2	TGTGCCAGCAGGCCGGGACAGGGCGTCACCGGGGAGCTGTTTTTT	CASRPGQGVTGELFF
TRBD2	TRBV3-1	.	TRBJ2-1	TGTGCCAGCAGCCAAGAAACGGGAGGCCATGAGCAGTTCTTC	CASSQETGGHEQFF